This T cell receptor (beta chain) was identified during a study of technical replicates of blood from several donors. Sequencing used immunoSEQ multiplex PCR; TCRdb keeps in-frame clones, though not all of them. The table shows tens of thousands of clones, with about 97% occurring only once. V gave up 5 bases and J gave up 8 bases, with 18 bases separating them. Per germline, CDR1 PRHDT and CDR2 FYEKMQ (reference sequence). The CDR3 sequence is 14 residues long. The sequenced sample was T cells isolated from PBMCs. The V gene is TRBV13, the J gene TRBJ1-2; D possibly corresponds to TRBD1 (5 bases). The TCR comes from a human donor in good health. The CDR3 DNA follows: TGTGCCAGCAGCCTAGAGCTCAGGGTTCTCGGCTACACCTTC. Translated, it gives CASSLELRVLGYTF.